A selection of T cell receptor beta chains follows, all from one sample in a study of cytomegalovirus exposure and HLA in healthy donors. Sequenced by immunoSEQ multiplex PCR; TCRdb stores in-frame clones only, minus some. In the table there are 200,000 to 250,000 clones, 83% of which are singletons. Sequencing was performed on PBMCs. The receptors originated from a woman aged 18-29 years in good health and CMV-seronegative. The CDR3 runs from the conserved cysteine through the conserved F or W. D genes are given only for firm matches. Size tells how often a clone was seen (once, few, many) or the class of an expanded clone, and some rows leave it out.

cdr3_nt: TGTGCCAGCAGCTCCGTGGAGGGAAAACAAGAGACCCAGTACTTC
cdr3_aa: CASSSVEGKQETQYF
clone_size: -
cdr3_length: 15
j_call: TRBJ2-5
d_call: -
v_call: TRBV5-4

cdr3_nt: TGTGCCAGCAGCCCGGGGACAGGCATTCTCTACGAGCAGTACTTC
cdr3_aa: CASSPGTGILYEQYF
clone_size: -
cdr3_length: 15
j_call: TRBJ2-7
d_call: TRBD1
v_call: TRBV7-2

cdr3_nt: TGCGCCAGCACCTCTGGAAACACCATATATTTT
cdr3_aa: CASTSGNTIYF
clone_size: -
cdr3_length: 11
j_call: TRBJ1-3
d_call: -
v_call: TRBV10-2

cdr3_nt: TGTGCCAGTAGTATCCTAGCGGGTAATGAGCAGTTCTTC
cdr3_aa: CASSILAGNEQFF
clone_size: once
cdr3_length: 13
j_call: TRBJ2-1
d_call: TRBD2
v_call: TRBV19

cdr3_nt: TGTGCCAGCAGCTTGGAGGGGTATTCACCCCTCCACTTT
cdr3_aa: CASSLEGYSPLHF
clone_size: -
cdr3_length: 13
j_call: TRBJ1-6
d_call: -
v_call: TRBV5-4

cdr3_nt: TGTGCCAGCAGCTTAGGGGGAAACACCGGGGAGCTGTTTTTT
cdr3_aa: CASSLGGNTGELFF
clone_size: few
cdr3_length: 14
j_call: TRBJ2-2
d_call: -
v_call: TRBV13

cdr3_nt: TGTGCCTGGAGTGACAGGGTAGGAGGAAACACCATATATTTT
cdr3_aa: CAWSDRVGGNTIYF
clone_size: -
cdr3_length: 14
j_call: TRBJ1-3
d_call: -
v_call: TRBV30

cdr3_nt: TGTGCCAGCAGGGAAGCGAACACTGAAGCTTTCTTT
cdr3_aa: CASREANTEAFF
clone_size: few
cdr3_length: 12
j_call: TRBJ1-1
d_call: -
v_call: TRBV28

cdr3_nt: TGTGCCACCAGCAGAGATGAAGGGCAGAAGATTTACACCTTC
cdr3_aa: CATSRDEGQKIYTF
clone_size: -
cdr3_length: 14
j_call: TRBJ1-2
d_call: -
v_call: TRBV15

cdr3_nt: TGTGCCAGCAAGATGGGCCTTGCTGGGGCCAACGTCCTGACTTTC
cdr3_aa: CASKMGLAGANVLTF
clone_size: -
cdr3_length: 15
j_call: TRBJ2-6
d_call: -
v_call: TRBV2

cdr3_nt: TGCAGCGCCACAGGGGACAGGGTGGGCACTGAAGCTTTCTTT
cdr3_aa: CSATGDRVGTEAFF
clone_size: -
cdr3_length: 14
j_call: TRBJ1-1
d_call: TRBD1
v_call: TRBV29-1

cdr3_nt: TGTGCCAGCCGGCAGGGGGGGCACACTGAAGCTTTCTTT
cdr3_aa: CASRQGGHTEAFF
clone_size: once
cdr3_length: 13
j_call: TRBJ1-1
d_call: TRBD1
v_call: TRBV27

cdr3_nt: TGTGCCAGTAGTATGTTCAGGCGGGCCGAGGGGCCCCAGCATTTT
cdr3_aa: CASSMFRRAEGPQHF
clone_size: -
cdr3_length: 15
j_call: TRBJ1-5
d_call: -
v_call: TRBV19

cdr3_nt: TGTGCTAGCAGCTTAAGGACAGGGGGGTACGAGCAGTACTTC
cdr3_aa: CASSLRTGGYEQYF
clone_size: -
cdr3_length: 14
j_call: TRBJ2-7
d_call: TRBD1
v_call: TRBV7-7

cdr3_nt: TGTGCCTGGAGTGCCGGGCCTCCGGGGCCCCTCCACTTT
cdr3_aa: CAWSAGPPGPLHF
clone_size: -
cdr3_length: 13
j_call: TRBJ1-6
d_call: -
v_call: TRBV30

cdr3_nt: TGTGCCAGCAGCCAAGTGATCGGACTAGCGGGGGTCTCCTACGAGCAGTACTTC
cdr3_aa: CASSQVIGLAGVSYEQYF
clone_size: -
cdr3_length: 18
j_call: TRBJ2-7
d_call: TRBD2
v_call: TRBV4-2

cdr3_nt: TGTGCCAGCAGCTCCGACAGGGCTAACTATGGCTACACCTTC
cdr3_aa: CASSSDRANYGYTF
clone_size: -
cdr3_length: 14
j_call: TRBJ1-2
d_call: TRBD1
v_call: TRBV5-4

cdr3_nt: TGCGCCAGCAGTAGGCGACCGGCTTCCTACGAGCAGTACTTC
cdr3_aa: CASSRRPASYEQYF
clone_size: -
cdr3_length: 14
j_call: TRBJ2-7
d_call: -
v_call: TRBV5-1

cdr3_nt: TGTGCCAGCAGACCTGGGACAGGAGTCTACGAGCAGTACTTC
cdr3_aa: CASRPGTGVYEQYF
clone_size: -
cdr3_length: 14
j_call: TRBJ2-7
d_call: TRBD1
v_call: TRBV7-8

cdr3_nt: TGTGCCAGCAGTTTAAAAGAAAATCAGCCCCAGCATTTT
cdr3_aa: CASSLKENQPQHF
clone_size: -
cdr3_length: 13
j_call: TRBJ1-5
d_call: -
v_call: TRBV28

cdr3_nt: TGTGCCACCATGGGCGTCTCAGGGGCCAATCAGCCCCAGCATTTT
cdr3_aa: CATMGVSGANQPQHF
clone_size: -
cdr3_length: 15
j_call: TRBJ1-5
d_call: -
v_call: TRBV19

cdr3_nt: TGCGCCAGCAGCTTGGAGGACGGAGACAATGAGCAGTTCTTC
cdr3_aa: CASSLEDGDNEQFF
clone_size: -
cdr3_length: 14
j_call: TRBJ2-1
d_call: -
v_call: TRBV5-1